What follows are 2 T cell receptor beta chains derived from one specimen sequenced in a study of T cells after posttransplantation cyclophosphamide. Using immunoSEQ multiplex PCR, the repertoire was profiled, and TCRdb retains in-frame clones only, with some absent. The data show around 35,000 clones, none appearing only once, with 1% to 1.5% held by the ten largest. Material: PBMCs. The receptors come from a girl aged 5 to 17 in good health, CMV-negative, and a related stem cell transplant donor.

This clone was detected many times. This chain's CDR3 is CASSPVTGNNQPQHF. CDR3 sequence (DNA): TGTGCCAGCTCACCCGTAACAGGGAACAATCAGCCCCAGCATTTT. The chain combines TRBV18 with TRBJ1-5, with a possible D match to TRBD1 (6 bases). V was cut by 3 bases and J by 3 bases, with 12 bases left in between. The length of the CDR3 is 15 residues. The germline gives CDR1 KGHSH, CDR2 LQKENI.

Only a few counts were recorded for this clone. The V gene is TRBV19, the J gene TRBJ1-2, with D uncertain. There are 16 residues in the CDR3. Germline V CDR1 and CDR2: LNHDA, SQIVND (reference sequence). The V and J ends lost 9 bases and 2 bases respectively, with 22 bases between them. For the CDR3, the DNA is TGTGCCAGCGCCGCAAGTGGGCAAAGGATAAACTATGGCTACACCTTC. Amino acid sequence: CASAASGQRINYGYTF.